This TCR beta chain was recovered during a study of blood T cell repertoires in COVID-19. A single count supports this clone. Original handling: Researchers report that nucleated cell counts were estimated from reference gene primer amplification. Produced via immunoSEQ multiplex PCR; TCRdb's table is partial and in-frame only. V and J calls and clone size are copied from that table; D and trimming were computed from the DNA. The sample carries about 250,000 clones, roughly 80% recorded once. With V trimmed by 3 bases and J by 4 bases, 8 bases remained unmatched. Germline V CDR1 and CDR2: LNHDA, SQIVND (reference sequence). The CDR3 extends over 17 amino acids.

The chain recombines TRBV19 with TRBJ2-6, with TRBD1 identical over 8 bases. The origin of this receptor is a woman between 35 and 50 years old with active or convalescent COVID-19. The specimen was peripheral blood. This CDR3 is CASSIHQGAKGANVLTF. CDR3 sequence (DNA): TGTGCCAGTAGTATTCACCAGGGGGCGAAGGGGGCCAACGTCCTGACTTTC.